Following are 15 T cell receptor beta chains from one sample sequenced in a study of T-cell reconstitution after alpha-beta-depleted transplantation in children. As it was prepared, the TCRbeta library received unique molecular identifiers. TCRdb recomputed calls from the PCR reads with MiXCR, one row per CDR3 protein. Among 250,000 to 300,000 distinct CDR3 sequences, around 10% were seen once, and the ten largest hold 20% to 30%. Sequences were derived from peripheral blood, sampled 180 days after TCRalphabeta/CD19-depleted stem cell transplant. The receptor source for this set is a male patient between 2 and 10 years old who had a stem cell transplant for chronic granulomatous disease, so the T cells may come from the graft donor.

This clonotype was seen ten or more times. This rearrangement joins TRBV13 to TRBJ2-7, with D tentatively TRBD1 or TRBD2 (5 bases each). The CDR3 runs to 14 residues. Trimming cost V 5 bases and J 1 base, with 12 bases left between them. Germline V CDR1 and CDR2: PRHDT, FYEKMQ (reference sequence). CDR3 nucleotides: TGTGCCAGCAGCCCGGGGACGGAATCCTACGAGCAGTACTTC. It yields the protein CASSPGTESYEQYF.

This clonotype was seen repeatedly, ten times or more. The chain links TRBV5-5 to TRBJ2-7; perhaps TRBD2 as D (6 bases). The CDR3 length is 17 residues. Trimming shortened V by 0 bases and J by 0 bases, and 16 bases separated the two germline ends. The V gene's germline CDR1 is SGHKS and CDR2 YYEKEE (reference sequence). In nucleotides, the CDR3 is TGTGCCAGCAGCTTGGTCGTGGGGAGGACATCCTCCTACGAGCAGTACTTC. Translation gives CASSLVVGRTSSYEQYF.

This clonotype was counted at least ten times. This chain uses TRBV20-1 with TRBJ2-7; D is perhaps TRBD1 (6 bases). There are 11 residues in the CDR3. V dropped 2 bases and J dropped 5 bases, with 7 bases sitting between them. In germline, CDR1 is DFQATT, CDR2 SNEGSKA (reference sequence). The CDR3 is CSARPGDEQYF. DNA of the CDR3: TGCAGTGCTAGACCAGGGGACGAGCAGTACTTC.

This clonotype was picked up many times. This rearrangement joins TRBV20-1 to TRBJ2-3; 7 nucleotides match TRBD2. The CDR3 length is 15 residues. V dropped 7 bases and J dropped 0; count of bases not matched to a gene: 10. CDR1 is DFQATT and CDR2 is SNEGSKA in the germline V gene (reference sequence). The CDR3 sequence is CSGIQRDKSTDTQYF. CDR3 DNA: TGCAGTGGGATCCAGCGGGATAAGAGCACAGATACGCAGTATTTT.

This rearrangement joins TRBV7-2 to TRBJ2-7, with a possible D match to TRBD1 (6 bases). CDR3 length: 15 residues. Germline lookup yields CDR1 SGHTA and CDR2 FQGNSA. V was cut by 5 bases and J by 3 bases, with 17 bases left in between. The CDR3 spells CASSTYTGHFYEQYF. The CDR3 bases are TGTGCCAGCAGCACTTACACGGGACACTTCTACGAGCAGTACTTC.

In this sample, this clonotype turned up a few times. This chain joins TRBV7-9 and TRBJ2-7, with D perhaps TRBD2 (5 bases). V was pared by 5 bases and J by 0 bases, with 14 bases between. Germline CDR1 and CDR2: SEHNR and FQNEAQ (reference sequence). The length of the CDR3 is 15 residues. The CDR3 reads CASSPRRGDSYEQYF. The CDR3 DNA sequence: TGTGCCAGCAGCCCCCGACGGGGTGACTCCTACGAGCAGTACTTC.

Comments on this clonotype: A single base separates this from a much larger clone, so it may be a read error. The chain carries TRBV5-1 and TRBJ2-5; no reliable D call. The CDR3 loop spans 16 amino acids. The V gene's germline CDR1 is SGHRS and CDR2 YFSETQ. Trimming took off 0 bases at V and 2 bases at J, with 14 bases between the two ends. CDR3 coding DNA: TGCGCCAGCAGCTTGGCTGGGCAGCGCGGTCAAGAGACCCAGTACTTC. Translation: CASSLAGQRGQETQYF. Filled out from reference TRBV5-1 and TRBJ2-5, the complete variable domain reads KAGVTQTPRYLIKTRGQQVTLSCSPISGHRSVSWYQQTPGQGLQFLFEYFSETQRNKGNFPGRFSGRQFSNSRSEMNVSTLELGDSALYLCASSLAGQRGQETQYFGPGTRLLVL.

V gene TRBV18 combines with J gene TRBJ1-1; maybe TRBD1 (5 bases). The CDR3 totals 15 residues. In germline, CDR1 is KGHSH, CDR2 LQKENI. Trimming cost V 3 bases and J 1 base, with 12 bases left between them. The CDR3 is CASSPEQAGNTEAFF. As DNA, the CDR3 is TGTGCCAGCTCACCCGAACAGGCCGGGAACACTGAAGCTTTCTTT.

The gene calls are TRBV19 and TRBJ2-1; D tentatively fits TRBD1 or TRBD2 (6 bases each). In germline, CDR1 is LNHDA, CDR2 SQIVND (reference sequence). This CDR3 has 14 amino acids. V was cut by 6 bases and J by 4 bases, with 13 bases left in between. CDR3 region: CASRRGVGYNEQFF. CDR3 in DNA: TGTGCCAGTAGAAGGGGGGTGGGTTACAATGAGCAGTTCTTC. Full variable domain (remainder filled in from reference TRBV19 and TRBJ2-1): DGGITQSPKYLFRKEGQNVTLSCEQNLNHDAMYWYRQDPGQGLRLIYYSQIVNDFQKGDIAEGYSVSREKKESFPLTVTSAQKNPTAFYLCASRRGVGYNEQFFGPGTRLTVL.

Turning to this clonotype: This may be a read error, as it is one base from a much larger clone. The rearrangement joins TRBV12-3 or TRBV12-4 to TRBJ2-3; tentative D call: TRBD1 (6 bases). The CDR3 spans 18 residues. CDR3: CARSLYSLTGSSPDTQYF. The CDR3 nucleotides are TGTGCCCGCAGTCTATACAGCCTGACAGGCTCTAGTCCAGATACGCAGTATTTT.

This clonotype was picked up many times. The chain has TRBV5-4 and TRBJ2-5; D is possibly TRBD1 or TRBD2 (5 bases each). V lost 3 bases to trimming and J lost 2 bases, with 11 bases between them. Germline lookup yields CDR1 SGHNT and CDR2 YYREEE (reference sequence). The CDR3 has 14 amino acids. CDR3 coding DNA: TGTGCCAGCAGCTGGTCGGGGCTTCAAGAGACCCAGTACTTC. As protein: CASSWSGLQETQYF.

This clonotype occurred many times. This chain connects TRBV20-1 to TRBJ2-1; D not certain. CDR1 is DFQATT and CDR2 is SNEGSKA in the germline V gene (reference sequence). V was shortened by 3 bases and J by 5 bases, with 14 bases between the two germline ends. The CDR3 spans 14 residues. The CDR3 reads CSASWTPRDNEQFF. The CDR3 bases are TGCAGTGCTAGCTGGACCCCCCGGGACAATGAGCAGTTCTTC.

This clonotype was counted only a few times. The V gene is TRBV5-1, the J gene TRBJ2-3; D is unresolved. This CDR3 is built from 15 residues. V shed 2 bases and J shed 0 bases, with 10 bases lying between them. Germline-derived CDR1 and CDR2 are SGHRS and YFSETQ. The CDR3 is CASSFYPSSTDTQYF. CDR3 coding DNA: TGCGCCAGCAGCTTTTACCCGAGTAGCACAGATACGCAGTATTTT. The full variable domain, rest sourced from reference TRBV5-1 and TRBJ2-3, is KAGVTQTPRYLIKTRGQQVTLSCSPISGHRSVSWYQQTPGQGLQFLFEYFSETQRNKGNFPGRFSGRQFSNSRSEMNVSTLELGDSALYLCASSFYPSSTDTQYFGPGTRLTVL.

A remark on this clonotype: A much more abundant neighbour one base away suggests this may be a read error. The chain links TRBV6-2 or TRBV6-3 to TRBJ2-3; D remains ambiguous. CDR1 is MNHEY and CDR2 is SVGEGT in the germline V gene. The CDR3 runs 14 residues. The CDR3 sequence is CASSPKNPTDTQSF. The DNA of the CDR3 is TGTGCCAGTTCCCCGAAGAACCCAACAGATACGCAGTCTTTT.

This clonotype was recorded at least ten times. The chain carries TRBV4-1 and TRBJ2-3, with D perhaps assigned TRBD1 or TRBD2 (5 bases each). Germline CDR1 reads MGHRA; CDR2 reads YSYEKL. This CDR3 comprises 16 residues. The V end was cut by 4 bases, the J end by 7 bases, with 21 bases between. The CDR3 spells CASSPRFRAEENTQYF. Here the CDR3 DNA reads TGCGCCAGCAGCCCGCGCTTCAGGGCGGAGGAAAATACGCAGTATTTT.